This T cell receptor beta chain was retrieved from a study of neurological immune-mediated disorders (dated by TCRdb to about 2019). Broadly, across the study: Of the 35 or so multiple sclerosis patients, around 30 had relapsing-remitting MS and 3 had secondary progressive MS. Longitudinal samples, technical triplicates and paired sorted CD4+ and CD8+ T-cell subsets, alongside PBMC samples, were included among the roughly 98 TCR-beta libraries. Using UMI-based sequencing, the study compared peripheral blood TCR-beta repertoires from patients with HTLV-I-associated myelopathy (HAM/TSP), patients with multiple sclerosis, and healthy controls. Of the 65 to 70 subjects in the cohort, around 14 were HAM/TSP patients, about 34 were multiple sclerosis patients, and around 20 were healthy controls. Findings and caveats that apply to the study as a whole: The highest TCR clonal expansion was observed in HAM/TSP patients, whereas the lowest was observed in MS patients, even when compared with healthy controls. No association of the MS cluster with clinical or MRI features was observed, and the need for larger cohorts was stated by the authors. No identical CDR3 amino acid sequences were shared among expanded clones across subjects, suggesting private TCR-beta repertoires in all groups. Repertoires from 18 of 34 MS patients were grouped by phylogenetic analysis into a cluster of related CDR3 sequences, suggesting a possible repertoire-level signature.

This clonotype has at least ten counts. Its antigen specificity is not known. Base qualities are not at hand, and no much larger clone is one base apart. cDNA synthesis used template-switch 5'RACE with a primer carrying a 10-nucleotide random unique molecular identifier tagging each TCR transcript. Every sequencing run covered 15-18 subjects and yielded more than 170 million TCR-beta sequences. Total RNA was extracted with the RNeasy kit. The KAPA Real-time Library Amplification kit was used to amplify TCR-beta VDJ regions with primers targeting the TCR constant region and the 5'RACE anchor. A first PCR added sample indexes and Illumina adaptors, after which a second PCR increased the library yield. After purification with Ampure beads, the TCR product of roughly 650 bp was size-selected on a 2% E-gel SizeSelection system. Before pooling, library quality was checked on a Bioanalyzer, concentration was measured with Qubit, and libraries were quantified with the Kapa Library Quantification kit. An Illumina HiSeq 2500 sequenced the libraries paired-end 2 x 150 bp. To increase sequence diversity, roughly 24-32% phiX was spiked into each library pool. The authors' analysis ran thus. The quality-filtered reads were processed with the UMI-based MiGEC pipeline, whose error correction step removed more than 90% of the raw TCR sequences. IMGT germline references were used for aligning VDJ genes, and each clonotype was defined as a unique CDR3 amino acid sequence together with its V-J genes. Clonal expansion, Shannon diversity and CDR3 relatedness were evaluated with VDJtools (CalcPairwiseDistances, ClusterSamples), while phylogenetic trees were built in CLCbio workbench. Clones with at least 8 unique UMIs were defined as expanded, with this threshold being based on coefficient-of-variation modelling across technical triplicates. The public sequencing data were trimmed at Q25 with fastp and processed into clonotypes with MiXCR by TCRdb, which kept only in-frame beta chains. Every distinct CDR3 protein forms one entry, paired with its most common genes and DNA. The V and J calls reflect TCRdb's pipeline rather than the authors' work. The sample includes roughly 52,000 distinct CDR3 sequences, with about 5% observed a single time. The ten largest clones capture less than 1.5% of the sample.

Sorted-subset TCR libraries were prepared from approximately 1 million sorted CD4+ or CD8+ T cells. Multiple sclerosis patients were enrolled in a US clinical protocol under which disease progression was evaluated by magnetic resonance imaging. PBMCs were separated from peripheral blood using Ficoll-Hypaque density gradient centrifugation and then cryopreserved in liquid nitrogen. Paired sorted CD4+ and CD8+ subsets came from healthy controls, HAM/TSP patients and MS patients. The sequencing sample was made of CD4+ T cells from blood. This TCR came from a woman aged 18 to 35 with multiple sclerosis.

The DNA sequence is given as TGCAGTGCTAGAGATCGGGCTTCCTTCTCTGGAAACACCATATATTTT. Translated, this gives CSARDRASFSGNTIYF. The chain was built from TRBV20-1 and TRBJ1-3; the D gene assignment is ambiguous. The germline V gene (reference sequence) yields DFQATT for CDR1 and SNEGSKA for CDR2. Trimming takes 0 bases from V and 0 bases from J, and the germline ends sit 12 bases apart. From cysteine to phenylalanine, the CDR3 is 16 amino acids long. Only the CDR3 region is kept as DNA, spanning 48 bases read in frame from base 1.